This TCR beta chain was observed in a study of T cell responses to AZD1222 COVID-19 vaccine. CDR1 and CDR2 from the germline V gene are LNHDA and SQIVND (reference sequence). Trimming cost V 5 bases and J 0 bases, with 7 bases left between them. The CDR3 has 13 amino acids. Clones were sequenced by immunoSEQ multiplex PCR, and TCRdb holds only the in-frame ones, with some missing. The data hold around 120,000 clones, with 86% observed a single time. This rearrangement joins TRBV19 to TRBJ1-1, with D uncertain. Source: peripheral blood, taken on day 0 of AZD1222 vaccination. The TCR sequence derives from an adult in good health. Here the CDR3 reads CASSVKLNTEAFF. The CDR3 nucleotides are TGTGCCAGTAGTGTAAAATTGAACACTGAAGCTTTCTTT. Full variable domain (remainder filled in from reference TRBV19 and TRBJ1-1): DGGITQSPKYLFRKEGQNVTLSCEQNLNHDAMYWYRQDPGQGLRLIYYSQIVNDFQKGDIAEGYSVSREKKESFPLTVTSAQKNPTAFYLCASSVKLNTEAFFGQGTRLTVV.